This TCR beta chain came from a study of blood T cell repertoires in COVID-19. Study-level background: Acute and convalescent COVID-19 specimens originated in the United States, Italy and Spain. Sources were T cells, B-cell-depleted T cells, or PBMCs; the material itself was cDNA or gDNA.

Germline CDR1 is MNHEY and CDR2 is SMNVEV (reference sequence). V lost 5 bases to trimming and J lost 4 bases; unmatched junction nucleotides: 8. The CDR3 runs 14 residues. As originally analysed: Estimates of nucleated cell counts were drawn from the amplification of reference gene primers. Measured with immunoSEQ multiplex PCR; TCRdb has only the in-frame clones, and not every one. V and J calls and clone size are copied from that table; D and trimming were computed from the DNA. Here the sample spans 250,000 to 300,000 clones, 65% to 90% being singletons. The J gene is TRBJ2-7, the V gene TRBV27; 7 nucleotides agree with TRBD1. This receptor was identified in a man aged 45-65 years with active or convalescent COVID-19. The sample was peripheral blood. For the CDR3, the DNA is TGTGCCAGCAGTAGACAGGGCTCGGGGTACGAGCAGTACTTC. Protein: CASSRQGSGYEQYF.